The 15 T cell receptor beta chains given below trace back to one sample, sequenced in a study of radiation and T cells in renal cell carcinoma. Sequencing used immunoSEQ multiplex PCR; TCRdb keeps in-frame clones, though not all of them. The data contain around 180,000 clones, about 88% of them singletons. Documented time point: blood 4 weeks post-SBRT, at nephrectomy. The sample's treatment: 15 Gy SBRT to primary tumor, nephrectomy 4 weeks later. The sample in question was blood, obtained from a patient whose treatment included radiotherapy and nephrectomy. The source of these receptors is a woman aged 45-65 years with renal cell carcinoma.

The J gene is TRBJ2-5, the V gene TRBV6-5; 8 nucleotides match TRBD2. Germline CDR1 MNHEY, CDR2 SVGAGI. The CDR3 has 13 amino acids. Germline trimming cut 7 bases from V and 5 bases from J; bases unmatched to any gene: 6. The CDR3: CASMGRGVETQYF. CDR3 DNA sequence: TGTGCCAGCATGGGGCGGGGGGTCGAGACCCAGTACTTC.

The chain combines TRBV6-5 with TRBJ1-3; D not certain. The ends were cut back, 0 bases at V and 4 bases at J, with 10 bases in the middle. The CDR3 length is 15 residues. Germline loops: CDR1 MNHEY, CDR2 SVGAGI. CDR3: CASSYSSGRGNTIYF. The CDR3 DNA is TGTGCCAGCAGTTACTCGAGCGGGAGGGGAAACACCATATATTTT.

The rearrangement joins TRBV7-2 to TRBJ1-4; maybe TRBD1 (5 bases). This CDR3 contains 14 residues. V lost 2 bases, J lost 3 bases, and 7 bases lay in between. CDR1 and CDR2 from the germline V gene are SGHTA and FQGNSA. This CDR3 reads CASSLRGPNEKLFF. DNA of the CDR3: TGTGCCAGCAGCTTAAGGGGACCTAATGAAAAACTGTTTTTT.

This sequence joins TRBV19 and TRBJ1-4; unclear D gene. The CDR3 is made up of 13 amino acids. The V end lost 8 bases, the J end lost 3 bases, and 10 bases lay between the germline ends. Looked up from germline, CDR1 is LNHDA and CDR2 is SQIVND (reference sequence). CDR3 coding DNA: TGTGCCAGTTCGCCGGGCCCTAATGAAAAACTGTTTTTT. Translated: CASSPGPNEKLFF.

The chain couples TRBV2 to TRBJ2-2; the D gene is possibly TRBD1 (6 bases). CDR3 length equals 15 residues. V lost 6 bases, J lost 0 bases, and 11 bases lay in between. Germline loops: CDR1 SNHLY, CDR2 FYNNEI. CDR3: CASRTGPTNTGELFF. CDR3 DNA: TGTGCCAGCAGGACAGGCCCAACGAACACCGGGGAGCTGTTTTTT. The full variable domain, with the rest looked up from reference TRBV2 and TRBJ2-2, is EPEVTQTPSHQVTQMGQEVILRCVPISNHLYFYWYRQILGQKVEFLVSFYNNEISEKSEIFDDQFSVERPDGSNFTLKIRSTKLEDSAMYFCASRTGPTNTGELFFGEGSRLTVL.

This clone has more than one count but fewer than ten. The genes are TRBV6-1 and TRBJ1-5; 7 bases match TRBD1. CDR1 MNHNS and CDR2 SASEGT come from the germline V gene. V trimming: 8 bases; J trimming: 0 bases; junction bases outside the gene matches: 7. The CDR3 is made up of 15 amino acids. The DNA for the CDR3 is TGTGCCAGCGTGAGGGGACAGTATAGCAATCAGCCCCAGCATTTT. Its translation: CASVRGQYSNQPQHF.

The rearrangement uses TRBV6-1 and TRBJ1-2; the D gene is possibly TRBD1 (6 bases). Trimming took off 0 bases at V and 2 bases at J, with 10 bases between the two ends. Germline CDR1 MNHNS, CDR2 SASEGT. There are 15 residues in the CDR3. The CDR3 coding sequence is TGTGCCAGCAGTGAAGCCAGGGGAATCAACTATGGCTACACCTTC. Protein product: CASSEARGINYGYTF.

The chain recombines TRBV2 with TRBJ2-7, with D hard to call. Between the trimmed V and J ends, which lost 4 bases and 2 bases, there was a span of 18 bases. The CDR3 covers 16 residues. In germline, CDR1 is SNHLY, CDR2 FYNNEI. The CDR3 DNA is TGTGCCAGCAGTGCCTTCACATACGGTGGAGCCTACGAGCAGTACTTC. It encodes CASSAFTYGGAYEQYF.

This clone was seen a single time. The CDR3 sequence is CASSSEAGASYEQYF. The CDR3 coding sequence is TGCGCCAGCAGTTCCGAGGCAGGGGCCTCCTACGAGCAGTACTTC. The J gene is TRBJ2-7, the V gene TRBV5-1; a weak D match, TRBD1 (6 bases). This CDR3 comprises 15 residues. In germline, CDR1 is SGHRS, CDR2 YFSETQ. V gave up 5 bases and J gave up 0 bases, with 15 bases separating them.

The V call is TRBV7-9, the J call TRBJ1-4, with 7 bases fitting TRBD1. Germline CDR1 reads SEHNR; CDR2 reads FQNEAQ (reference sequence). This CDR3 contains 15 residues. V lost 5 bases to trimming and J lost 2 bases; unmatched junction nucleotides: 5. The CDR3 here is CASSALRGTNEKLFF. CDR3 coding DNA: TGTGCCAGCAGCGCGCTCAGGGGGACTAATGAAAAACTGTTTTTT.

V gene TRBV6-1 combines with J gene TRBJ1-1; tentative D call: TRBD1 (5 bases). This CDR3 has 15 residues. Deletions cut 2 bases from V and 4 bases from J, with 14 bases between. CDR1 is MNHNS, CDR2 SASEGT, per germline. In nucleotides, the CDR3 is TGTGCCAGCAGTGAATCACGAGGGGTAGGCACTGAAGCTTTCTTT. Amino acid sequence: CASSESRGVGTEAFF.

CDR3 DNA: TGTGCCTGGGAATCAAGTAGCAATCAGCCCCAGCATTTT. Amino acid sequence: CAWESSSNQPQHF. The chain joins TRBV30 to TRBJ1-5; unclear D gene. Germline V gene sequence: CDR1 GTSNPN, CDR2 SVGIG (reference sequence). V was trimmed by 5 bases and J by 0 bases, leaving 8 bases between them. This CDR3 contains 13 residues.

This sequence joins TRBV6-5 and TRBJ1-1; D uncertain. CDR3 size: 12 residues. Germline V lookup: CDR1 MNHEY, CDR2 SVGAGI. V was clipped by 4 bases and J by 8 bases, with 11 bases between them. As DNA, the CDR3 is TGTGCCAGCAGTTCCCCATCAGCAGAAGCTTTCTTT. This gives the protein CASSSPSAEAFF.

The CDR3 DNA is TGTGCCAGCAGCTTGGACAGCTACTATGGCTACACCTTC. The encoded protein is CASSLDSYYGYTF. The chain uses TRBV5-6 and TRBJ1-2; D ambiguous. The germline gives CDR1 SGHDT, CDR2 YYEEEE. This CDR3 has 13 residues. V lost 0 bases and J lost 3, with 6 bases in between.

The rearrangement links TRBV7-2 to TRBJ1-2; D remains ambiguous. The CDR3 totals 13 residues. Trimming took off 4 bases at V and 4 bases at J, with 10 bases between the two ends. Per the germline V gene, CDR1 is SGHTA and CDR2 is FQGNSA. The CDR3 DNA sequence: TGTGCCAGCAGCTCGCCTTCCTCCTATGGCTACACCTTC. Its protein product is CASSSPSSYGYTF.